This TCR beta chain was recovered during a study of blood T cell repertoires in COVID-19. This clone was detected many times. Methods used by the authors: Estimation of nucleated cell counts was performed using reference gene primer amplification. The protocol was immunoSEQ multiplex PCR, while the TCRdb copy is restricted to in-frame clones and leaves out a portion. Clone size and the V and J calls come from that table; the DNA yielded D and trimming. Of about 84,000 clones in the sample, approximately 76% are singletons; the top ten hold 6.5% to 9%. The CDR3 extends over 14 amino acids. Germline CDR1 reads LGHNA; CDR2 reads YNFKEQ. V was pared by 8 bases and J by 6 bases, with 9 bases of the junction left unmatched.

Sequenced: peripheral blood. The TCR comes from a man aged 65-85 years with acute or convalescent COVID-19. The chain carries TRBV4-2 and TRBJ1-2, with TRBD1 matching over 10 bases. This CDR3 is CASAKPGTGDGYTF. In DNA, the CDR3 is TGTGCCAGCGCCAAGCCGGGGACAGGGGATGGCTACACCTTC.